This TCR beta chain was identified during a study of control samples from healthy donors and cancer patients. There are 15 residues in the CDR3. In germline, CDR1 is ENHRY, CDR2 SYGVKD. V was clipped by 1 base and J by 5 bases, with 13 bases between them. Clones were sequenced by immunoSEQ multiplex PCR, and TCRdb holds only the in-frame ones, with some missing. The profile shows 150,000 to 200,000 clones, 80% to 95% of them singletons. The receptor's source is a woman aged 25 to 39 in good health. The sequencing sample was made of blood. The J gene is TRBJ2-3, the V gene TRBV10-3; tentative D call: TRBD1 (6 bases). The CDR3 DNA follows: TGTGCCATCAGTGAGTTACAGGGATGGGAAGATACGCAGTATTTT. Its protein is CAISELQGWEDTQYF.